This entry lists 3 T cell receptor beta chains sequenced from one sample in a study of monozygotic twins with inflammatory bowel disease. TCRdb re-called the 5' RACE reads; every CDR3 protein appears as one record, without DNA. In total, the table holds around 380,000 distinct CDR3 sequences. Sequencing was performed on blood. The receptors derive from a human donor with ulcerative colitis or Crohn's disease, or a healthy co-twin of an affected twin (not recorded which).

The rearrangement links TRBV5-1 to TRBJ2-3; as DNA is missing, the TRBD1 call by TCRdb cannot be tested. Germline CDR1 SGHRS, CDR2 YFSETQ. The CDR3 contains 15 residues. The CDR3 loop is CASSLDGGAGDTQYF.

This chain links TRBV20-1 with TRBJ1-2. The CDR3 has 14 amino acids. Germline V lookup: CDR1 DFQATT, CDR2 SNEGSKA (reference sequence). Here the CDR3 reads CSADPSRGNYGYTF.

The gene calls are TRBV21-1 and TRBJ1-4; TCRdb returns TRBD1, unconfirmable since there is no DNA. TRBV21-1 is annotated as a pseudogene. The length of the CDR3 is 15 residues. The CDR3 reads CASSKIQGAGEKLFF.